These 3 T cell receptor beta chains share one sample of origin, sequenced in a study of blood T cell repertoires in COVID-19. Produced via immunoSEQ multiplex PCR; TCRdb's table is partial and in-frame only. The table lists 200,000 or so clones, 86% of them singletons. Specimen: peripheral blood. These receptors were obtained from a woman aged 70-85 years with acute or convalescent COVID-19.

The chain carries TRBV2 and TRBJ1-1; 10 nucleotides agree with TRBD1. Unmatched junction bases numbered 5, after V lost 4 bases and J lost 3 bases. Per germline, CDR1 SNHLY and CDR2 FYNNEI. CDR3 length equals 15 residues. The CDR3 loop reads CASSGGGQGDTEAFF. The CDR3 DNA reads as TGTGCCAGCAGTGGAGGAGGACAGGGGGACACTGAAGCTTTCTTT. The variable domain in full, completed from reference TRBV2 and TRBJ1-1, reads EPEVTQTPSHQVTQMGQEVILRCVPISNHLYFYWYRQILGQKVEFLVSFYNNEISEKSEIFDDQFSVERPDGSNFTLKIRSTKLEDSAMYFCASSGGGQGDTEAFFGQGTRLTVV.

This chain links TRBV28 with TRBJ1-3; 9 nucleotides line up with TRBD1. Germline CDR1 reads MDHEN; CDR2 reads SYDVKM. This CDR3 contains 20 residues. V dropped 3 bases and J dropped 3; count of bases not matched to a gene: 18. CDR3 nucleotide sequence: TGTGCCAGCAGTTTGCGTTCCACCCTCCTACAGGGGGCGGTTGGAAACACCATATATTTT. Protein product: CASSLRSTLLQGAVGNTIYF.

Only a few counts were recorded for this clone. The chain uses TRBV2 and TRBJ1-4; 8 bases agree with TRBD1. Germline CDR1 reads SNHLY; CDR2 reads FYNNEI. The CDR3 extends over 14 amino acids. Losses at the gene ends were 7 bases for V and 3 bases for J; bases not matched to a gene: 4. DNA of the CDR3: TGTGCCAGCACCCTGACAGGGGCTAATGAAAAACTGTTTTTT. Amino acid sequence: CASTLTGANEKLFF.